This record looks at one TCR beta chain sequence and its context. Antigen unknown. Before the COVID-19 pandemic, during about 2011-2019, CD4+ T cells were taken from unexposed donors. After roughly ten days of culture, CD4+ T cells were isolated. This specimen belongs to a study of CD4 T cells in relation to SARS-CoV-2 and coronaviruses. The germline V and J ends were trimmed by 1 base and 2 bases, with 5 bases remaining between them. The germline V gene encodes CDR1 SGHAT and CDR2 FQNNGV. CDR3 size: 13 residues. Sequencing used immunoSEQ multiplex PCR; TCRdb keeps in-frame clones, though not all of them. The table shows around 20,000 clones, with around four fifths occurring only once.

Sequenced material: CD4+ T cells from PBMCs, cultured in vitro. The V call is TRBV11-2, the J call TRBJ1-1; D gene ambiguous. The clonotype was recovered from a human donor in good health. CDR3 protein: CASSLGVNTEAFF. DNA for the CDR3: TGTGCCAGCAGCTTAGGAGTTAACACTGAAGCTTTCTTT.